The 25 T cell receptor beta chains listed next were all sequenced from one sample in a study of blood T cell repertoires in COVID-19. Only in-frame clones appear in the TCRdb table, and some are missing; sequencing was by immunoSEQ multiplex PCR. The table lists 30,000 to 40,000 clones, about 83% of them singletons. Sequencing was done on a sample of peripheral blood. The receptor source for this set is a man between 50 and 59 years old with acute or convalescent COVID-19.

The V call is TRBV5-1, the J call TRBJ1-1; maybe TRBD1 (5 bases). Trimming left V 0 bases short and J 0 bases short, with 9 bases between. Per the germline V gene, CDR1 is SGHRS and CDR2 is YFSETQ. The CDR3 runs 15 residues. The CDR3 DNA follows: TGCGCCAGCAGCTTGGCTGGACACATGAACACTGAAGCTTTCTTT. It yields the protein CASSLAGHMNTEAFF.

V is TRBV5-1 and J is TRBJ2-3; TRBD1 matches at 12 bases. This CDR3 is built from 17 residues. Looked up from germline, CDR1 is SGHRS and CDR2 is YFSETQ. V was pared by 4 bases and J by 4 bases, with 10 bases of the junction left unmatched. The CDR3 bases are TGCGCCAGCAGCGCCGGGACAGGGGGCGGTTTGCCAGATACGCAGTATTTT. Protein product: CASSAGTGGGLPDTQYF.

V is TRBV4-2 and J is TRBJ1-2; 8 positions agree with TRBD1. In germline, CDR1 is LGHNA, CDR2 YNFKEQ. V lost 4 bases, J lost 3 bases, and 1 base stayed unmatched. This CDR3 has 13 amino acids. The CDR3 is CASSPQGDYGYTF. The CDR3, as DNA: TGTGCCAGCAGCCCACAGGGGGACTATGGCTACACCTTC.

The V and J genes are TRBV11-2 and TRBJ1-4; 7 bases align to TRBD1. After removal of 2 bases from V and 4 bases from J, the junction contained 4 bases not matched to a gene. CDR1 is SGHAT and CDR2 is FQNNGV in the germline V gene. CDR3 length equals 15 residues. CDR3 in amino acids: CASSLNRDSNEKLFF. The CDR3 DNA sequence: TGTGCCAGCAGCTTAAACCGGGACAGTAATGAAAAACTGTTTTTT. Combining the CDR3 with reference TRBV11-2 and TRBJ1-4 gives the whole variable domain EAGVAQSPRYKIIEKRQSVAFWCNPISGHATLYWYQQILGQGPKLLIQFQNNGVVDDSQLPKDRFSAERLKGVDSTLKIQPAKLEDSAVYLCASSLNRDSNEKLFFGSGTQLSVL.

The chain employs TRBV28 and TRBJ2-7; 10 nucleotides match TRBD2. This CDR3 spans 14 amino acids. Germline trimming cut 3 bases from V and 4 bases from J; bases unmatched to any gene: 3. The V gene's germline CDR1 is MDHEN and CDR2 SYDVKM. DNA of the CDR3: TGTGCCAGCAGTTTGGGGACTAGCGTGTACGAGCAGTACTTC. As protein: CASSLGTSVYEQYF.

V is TRBV19 and J is TRBJ1-6; TRBD1 aligns across 9 bases. The J segment lost 9 bases and the V segment lost 4 bases, leaving 22 bases of the junction unmatched. The CDR3 has 20 amino acids. The germline V gene encodes CDR1 LNHDA and CDR2 SQIVND (reference sequence). The CDR3 DNA follows: TGTGCCAGTAGTAGAGACGGGACAGGGAAGGTGGAAGCGATAGTTTCACCCCTCCACTTT. It is translated as CASSRDGTGKVEAIVSPLHF.

V gene TRBV9 combines with J gene TRBJ1-6; D remains ambiguous. Trimming took off 3 bases at V and 10 bases at J, with 11 bases between the two ends. The germline gives CDR1 SGDLS, CDR2 YYNGEE. This CDR3 is built from 13 residues. CDR3 bases: TGTGCCAGCAGCGAACGTTCGGGGTCACCCCTCCACTTT. Translated: CASSERSGSPLHF.

This chain links TRBV19 with TRBJ2-3; TRBD1 matches at 7 bases. V was clipped by 3 bases and J by 4 bases; unmatched bases: 10. The CDR3 length is 16 residues. Per the germline V gene, CDR1 is LNHDA and CDR2 is SQIVND (reference sequence). CDR3 loop: CASSIPTGNGADTQYF. CDR3 sequence (DNA): TGTGCCAGTAGTATCCCGACAGGGAATGGGGCAGATACGCAGTATTTT.

The V gene is TRBV18, the J gene TRBJ1-1, with 7 bases lining up with TRBD1. Germline CDR1 KGHSH, CDR2 LQKENI. V lost 3 bases and J lost 2; bases outside the gene matches: 6. The CDR3 sequence is 15 residues long. The CDR3 here is CASSPGQLGNTEAFF. CDR3 coding DNA: TGTGCCAGCTCACCGGGACAGCTGGGTAACACTGAAGCTTTCTTT.

V and J are TRBV9 and TRBJ1-2; D is unresolved. Germline assignment: CDR1 SGDLS and CDR2 YYNGEE. The CDR3 consists of 11 residues. Deletions cut 0 bases from V and 8 bases from J, with 5 bases between. The CDR3 DNA follows: TGTGCCAGCAGCGTAGACGGGGGCTACACCTTC. It codes for CASSVDGGYTF.

The chain has TRBV6-5 and TRBJ2-2; TRBD1 agrees at 7 bases. The CDR3 totals 14 residues. Losses at the gene ends were 11 bases for V and 7 bases for J; bases not matched to a gene: 13. Germline lookup yields CDR1 MNHEY and CDR2 SVGAGI. The CDR3: CAARNPAGGGELFF. CDR3 in DNA: TGTGCCGCACGAAACCCAGCAGGGGGCGGGGAGCTGTTTTTT.

CDR3 sequence reads: CASSPVGSAEAFF. The CDR3 DNA follows: TGTGCCAGCTCACCGGTCGGGTCCGCTGAAGCTTTCTTT. The gene calls are TRBV18 and TRBJ1-1; D gene uncertain. V was cut by 3 bases and J by 6 bases, with 11 bases left in between. Per germline, CDR1 KGHSH and CDR2 LQKENI. The CDR3 totals 13 residues.

The CDR3 sequence: CASGRSGRVYNEQFF. CDR3 coding DNA: TGTGCCAGCGGAAGAAGCGGGAGGGTCTACAATGAGCAGTTCTTC. V is TRBV25-1 and J is TRBJ2-1; 10 bases are shared with TRBD2. The germline CDR1 and CDR2 sequences are MGHDK and SYGVNS. The CDR3 is made up of 15 amino acids. V lost 8 bases to trimming and J lost 3 bases; unmatched junction nucleotides: 7.

V gene TRBV5-1 combines with J gene TRBJ2-7; 10 bases map to TRBD2. The CDR3 is 14 residues long. V was clipped by 1 base and J by 4 bases; unmatched bases: 2. Germline V lookup: CDR1 SGHRS, CDR2 YFSETQ. DNA for the CDR3: TGCGCCAGCAGCTTGCTAGCGGGAGAGTACGAGCAGTACTTC. Amino acids: CASSLLAGEYEQYF.

This chain joins TRBV3-1 (or the pseudogene TRBV3-2) and TRBJ2-7; D might be TRBD2 (6 bases). Germline CDR1 LGHDT, CDR2 YNNKEL (reference sequence). The CDR3 totals 15 residues. The ends were cut back, 0 bases at V and 0 bases at J, with 9 bases in the middle. The DNA for the CDR3 is TGTGCCAGCAGCCAAGAACAGACTAGCTCCTACGAGCAGTACTTC. Its protein product is CASSQEQTSSYEQYF.

There are a few counts of this clone. The rearrangement uses TRBV2 and TRBJ2-3; D call uncertain. The V and J ends lost 3 bases and 4 bases respectively, with 5 bases between them. The CDR3 extends over 12 amino acids. Germline CDR1 reads SNHLY; CDR2 reads FYNNEI. In DNA, the CDR3 is TGTGCCAGCAGTGACATCCCAGATACGCAGTATTTT. It is translated as CASSDIPDTQYF.

The chain combines TRBV6-2 or TRBV6-3 with TRBJ2-4, with unresolved D. This CDR3 comprises 12 residues. Trimming removed 4 bases at V and 10 bases at J, with 11 bases between. Germline V CDR1 and CDR2: MNHEY, SVGEGT. The CDR3 region has the DNA TGTGCCAGCAGTTCCCCTAATCATATTCAGTACTTC. Translation gives CASSSPNHIQYF.

The gene calls are TRBV7-6 and TRBJ1-2; TRBD1 matches 9 bases. CDR1 and CDR2 from the germline V gene are SGHVS and FNYEAQ. Trimming at V came to 4 bases and at J to 2 bases, leaving 2 bases not matched to a gene. The CDR3 has 14 amino acids. CDR3: CASSSGQGNYGYTF. DNA for the CDR3: TGTGCCAGCAGCTCCGGACAGGGGAACTATGGCTACACCTTC.

The chain combines TRBV29-1 with TRBJ2-3, with 9 bases lining up with TRBD2. The ends lost 7 bases at V and 4 bases at J; junction bases unmatched: 12. The CDR3 extends over 15 amino acids. The germline gives CDR1 SQVTM, CDR2 ANQGSEA. The CDR3 coding sequence is TGCAGCGCCGATAGCGGGAGTGGGTTTGCAGATACGCAGTATTTT. Translated: CSADSGSGFADTQYF.

The gene calls are TRBV27 and TRBJ2-2; 14 nucleotides align to TRBD2. The CDR3 sequence is 17 residues long. CDR1 is MNHEY and CDR2 is SMNVEV in the germline V gene (reference sequence). V shed 5 bases and J 4 bases; nucleotides not matched to a gene: 6. As DNA, the CDR3 is TGTGCCAGCAGTCATGGACTAGCGGGAGGTGGCACCGGGGAGCTGTTTTTT. It codes for CASSHGLAGGGTGELFF.

V usage is TRBV28 and J usage is TRBJ2-5; D not certain. V was cut by 8 bases and J by 5 bases, with 12 bases left in between. Germline CDR1 reads MDHEN; CDR2 reads SYDVKM. The CDR3 runs 12 residues. CDR3 coding DNA: TGTGCCAGCTCCGAAGAGCACGAGACCCAGTACTTC. This encodes CASSEEHETQYF.

This chain uses TRBV19 with TRBJ1-1; 8 nucleotides agree with TRBD1. The ends lost 6 bases at V and 1 base at J; junction bases unmatched: 4. The CDR3 is made up of 14 amino acids. Per germline, CDR1 LNHDA and CDR2 SQIVND (reference sequence). CDR3 protein: CASRRQGANTEAFF. The CDR3 region has the DNA TGTGCCAGTAGGAGGCAGGGGGCGAACACTGAAGCTTTCTTT.

This rearrangement joins TRBV27 to TRBJ2-2; 14 positions match TRBD2. Germline V lookup: CDR1 MNHEY, CDR2 SMNVEV (reference sequence). Germline trimming cut 7 bases from V and 4 bases from J; bases unmatched to any gene: 5. This CDR3 region has 16 residues. CDR3 nucleotide sequence: TGTGCCAGCACCCCGACTAGCGGGAGGGCCACCGGGGAGCTGTTTTTT. Translation gives CASTPTSGRATGELFF.

The chain uses TRBV7-9 and TRBJ1-2; 9 bases line up with TRBD1. V gave up 6 bases and J gave up 2 bases; unmatched junction bases: 16. Per germline, CDR1 SEHNR and CDR2 FQNEAQ (reference sequence). The length of the CDR3 is 18 residues. CDR3 DNA sequence: TGTGCCAGCAGAACCAGCGGGACAGGGTTCCACTCAAACTATGGCTACACCTTC. It is translated as CASRTSGTGFHSNYGYTF.

The V and J genes are TRBV7-3 and TRBJ2-2; TRBD1 is a possible D gene (6 bases). The germline V and J ends were trimmed by 5 bases and 1 base, with 17 bases remaining between them. The CDR3 loop spans 17 amino acids. Germline lookup yields CDR1 SGHTA and CDR2 FQGTGA. The CDR3 DNA reads TGTGCCAGCAGCCAAGGTGGACGCAGGGGGAACACCGGGGAGCTGTTTTTT. As protein: CASSQGGRRGNTGELFF. Combining the CDR3 with reference TRBV7-3 and TRBJ2-2 gives the whole variable domain GAGVSQTPSNKVTEKGKYVELRCDPISGHTALYWYRQSLGQGPEFLIYFQGTGAADDSGLPNDRFFAVRPEGSVSTLKIQRTERGDSAVYLCASSQGGRRGNTGELFFGEGSRLTVL.